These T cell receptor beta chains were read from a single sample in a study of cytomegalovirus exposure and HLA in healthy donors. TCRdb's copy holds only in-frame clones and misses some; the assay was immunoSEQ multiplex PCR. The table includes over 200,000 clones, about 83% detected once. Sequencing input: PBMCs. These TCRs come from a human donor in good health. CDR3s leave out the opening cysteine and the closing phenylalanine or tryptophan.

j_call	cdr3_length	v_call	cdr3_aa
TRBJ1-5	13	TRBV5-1	ASSLTGTGNQPQH
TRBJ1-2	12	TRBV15	ATSGKQGSEGYT
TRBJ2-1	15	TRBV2	ASSEALRWSSYNEQF
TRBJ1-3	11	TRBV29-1	SARTLAGNTIY
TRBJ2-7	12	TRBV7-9	ASSSRTGSYEQY
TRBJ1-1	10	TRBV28	ASLTGGTEAF
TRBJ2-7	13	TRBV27	ASSYTGTGGYEQY
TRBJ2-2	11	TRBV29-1	SVAGANTGELF
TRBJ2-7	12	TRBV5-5	ASSLGQSVYEQY
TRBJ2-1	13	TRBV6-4	ASSETTSGYNEQF
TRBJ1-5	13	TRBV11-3	ASRSLLTGKQPQH
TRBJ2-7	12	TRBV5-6	ASSLPGLDYEQY
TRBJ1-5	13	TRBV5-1	ASSETGNSNQPQH
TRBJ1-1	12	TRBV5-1	ASSLDPGNTEAF
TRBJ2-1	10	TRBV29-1	TGGRGGNEQF
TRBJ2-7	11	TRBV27	ASSLAEEYEQY
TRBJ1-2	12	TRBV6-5	ASSRTGARYGYT
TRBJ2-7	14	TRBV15	ATSRAMGTGFYEQY
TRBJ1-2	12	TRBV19	ASRRLTGDYGYT
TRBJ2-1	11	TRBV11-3	ASSFERQNEQF
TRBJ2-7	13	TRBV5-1	ASSLALAGAIEQY
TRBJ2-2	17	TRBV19	ASSMPRQGKYGNTGELF
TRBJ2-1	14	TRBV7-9	ASSRTSGNSYNEQF
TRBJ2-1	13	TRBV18	ASSLGVSTYNEQF
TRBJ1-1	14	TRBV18	ASSSRTGDMNTEAF
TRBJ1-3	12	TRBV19	ASNRQSSGNTIY
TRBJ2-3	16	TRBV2	ASSGIITTSGRTDTQY
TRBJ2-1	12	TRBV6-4	ASSARDSNNEQF
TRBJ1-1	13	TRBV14	ASSQYRGGFTEAF
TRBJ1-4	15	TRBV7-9	ASSPRVSGTHNEKLF
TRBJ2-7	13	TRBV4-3	ASSLTATGKYEQY
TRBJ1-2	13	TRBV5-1	ASSLAGTFGYGYT
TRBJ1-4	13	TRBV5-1	ASSLDGTGWEKLF
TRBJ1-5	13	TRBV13	ASSLLGSGNQPQH
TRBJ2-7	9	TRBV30	AWSRDFEQY
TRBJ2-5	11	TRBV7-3	ASSSTVAETQY
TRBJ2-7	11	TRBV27	ASSSGRAYEQY
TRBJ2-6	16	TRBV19	ASSIGGQGSSGANVLT
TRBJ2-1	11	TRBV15	ATSRPPRDEQF
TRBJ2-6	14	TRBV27	ASSLSARSGANVLT
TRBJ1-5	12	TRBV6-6	ASSRQLGNQPQH
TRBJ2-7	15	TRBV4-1	ASSQTAGTSASYEQY
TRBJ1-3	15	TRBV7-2	ASSLLAGRLGGNTIY
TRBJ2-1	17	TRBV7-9	SSSPWVEVSGPFHNEQF
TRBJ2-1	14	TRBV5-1	ASSLIAGGPLNEQF
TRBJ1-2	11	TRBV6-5	ASSIRDRVRYT